This TCR beta chain emerged from a study of T cell responses to AZD1222 COVID-19 vaccine. Investigators merged groups given second doses at roughly 4 or roughly 12 weeks. In this sample, this clone turned up a few times. Antigen: not known. The study, taken as a whole, reports: It was only after the peak T cell response that any repertoires were sampled. An increase in Spike-specific TCR breadth and depth was observed after two AZD1222 doses. White British ancestry dominated among donors, who included more females, and clonal diversity was possibly underestimated.

Here immunoSEQ multiplex PCR was the method, and the copy in TCRdb shows in-frame clones only, minus some. The data show approximately 130,000 clones, approximately 90% seen once. This CDR3 is built from 15 residues. V lost 3 bases, J lost 3 bases, and 14 bases lay in between. Germline CDR1 reads MGHDK; CDR2 reads SYGVNS. The genes are TRBV25-1 and TRBJ1-2; possibly TRBD1 for D (5 bases). The TCR was taken from an adult who received the AZD1222 COVID-19 vaccine. The specimen comprised peripheral blood, sampled 28 days after the second AZD1222 dose. CDR3 in DNA: TGTGCCAGCAGTGATTTGGGGGGAACCTACTATGGCTACACCTTC. This encodes CASSDLGGTYYGYTF.